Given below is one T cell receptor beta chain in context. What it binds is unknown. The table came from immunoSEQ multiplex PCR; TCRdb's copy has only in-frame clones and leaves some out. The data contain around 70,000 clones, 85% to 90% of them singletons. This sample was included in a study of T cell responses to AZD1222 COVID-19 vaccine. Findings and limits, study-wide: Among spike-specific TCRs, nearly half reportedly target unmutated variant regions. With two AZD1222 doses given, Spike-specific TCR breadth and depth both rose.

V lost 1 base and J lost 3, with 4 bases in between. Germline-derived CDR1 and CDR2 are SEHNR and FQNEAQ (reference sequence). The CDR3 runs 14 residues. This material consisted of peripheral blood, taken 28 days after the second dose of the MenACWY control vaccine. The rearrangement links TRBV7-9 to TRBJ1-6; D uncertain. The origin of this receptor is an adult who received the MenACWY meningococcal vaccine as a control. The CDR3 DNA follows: TGTGCCAGCAGCTTAGAAAGCTATAATTCACCCCTCCACTTT. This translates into CASSLESYNSPLHF.